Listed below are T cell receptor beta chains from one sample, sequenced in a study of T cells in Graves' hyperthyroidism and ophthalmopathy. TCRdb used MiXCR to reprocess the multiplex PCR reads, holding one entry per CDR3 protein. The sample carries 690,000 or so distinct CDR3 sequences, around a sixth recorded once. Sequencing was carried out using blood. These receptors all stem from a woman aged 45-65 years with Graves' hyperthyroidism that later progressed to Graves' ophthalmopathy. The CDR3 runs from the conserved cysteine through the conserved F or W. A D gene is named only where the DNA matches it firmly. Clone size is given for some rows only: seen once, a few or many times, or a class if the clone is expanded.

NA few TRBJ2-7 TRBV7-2 CASSKNRVQAYEQYF TGTGCCAGCAGCAAAAACAGGGTCCAGGCTTACGAGCAGTACTTC
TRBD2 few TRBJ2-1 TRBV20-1 CSVQAGGETYYNEQFF TGCAGTGTTCAAGCGGGGGGTGAAACCTACTACAATGAGCAGTTCTTC
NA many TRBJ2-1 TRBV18 CASSPRAGGFDEQFF TGTGCCAGCTCACCGCGGGCAGGTGGTTTCGATGAGCAGTTCTTC
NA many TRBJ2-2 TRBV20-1 CSARPRNTGELFF TGCAGTGCTAGACCGAGGAACACCGGGGAGCTGTTTTTT
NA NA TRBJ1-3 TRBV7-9 CASSSAADRTWGGNTIYF TGTGCCAGCAGCTCCGCAGCCGACCGAACCTGGGGTGGAAACACCATATATTTT
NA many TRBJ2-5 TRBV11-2 CASSPKVPQETQYF TGTGCCAGCAGCCCTAAGGTGCCGCAAGAGACCCAGTACTTC
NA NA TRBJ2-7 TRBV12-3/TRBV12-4 CASCLEAASYEQYF TGTGCCAGCTGTTTGGAGGCAGCCTCCTACGAGCAGTACTTC
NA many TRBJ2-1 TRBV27 CASRPLLSGGPYNEQFF TGTGCCAGCAGACCTCTTTTATCGGGGGGCCCCTACAATGAGCAGTTCTTC
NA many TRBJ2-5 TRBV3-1 CASSQDLGGRGETQYF TGTGCCAGCAGCCAAGATCTTGGAGGAAGGGGAGAGACCCAGTACTTC
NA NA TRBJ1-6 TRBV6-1 CASSYISISPLHF TGTGCCAGCAGTTATATCAGTATTTCACCCCTCCACTTT
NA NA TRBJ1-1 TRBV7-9 CASSLARGATGNTEAFF TGTGCCAGCAGCTTAGCGAGGGGGGCGACAGGGAACACTGAAGCTTTCTTT
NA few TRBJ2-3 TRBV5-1 CASSLVLSTDTQYF TGCGCCAGCAGCTTGGTTCTGAGCACAGATACGCAGTATTTT
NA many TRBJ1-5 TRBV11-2 CASSVAGAQPQHF TGTGCCAGCAGCGTCGCAGGGGCTCAGCCCCAGCATTTT
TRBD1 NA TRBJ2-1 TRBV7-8 CASSGRDSFSYNEQFF TGTGCCAGCAGCGGCCGGGACAGTTTTTCCTACAATGAGCAGTTCTTC
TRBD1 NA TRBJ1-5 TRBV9 CASSLQPGQGKPQHF TGTGCCAGCAGCCTCCAGCCGGGACAGGGGAAGCCCCAGCATTTT
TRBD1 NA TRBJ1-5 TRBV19 CATTTTGLAASSNQPQHF TGTGCCACCACAACGACAGGGCTCGCCGCGTCGAGCAATCAGCCCCAGCATTTT
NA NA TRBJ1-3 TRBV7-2 CVSTKGIGRNTIYF TGTGTCAGCACCAAAGGGATCGGAAGGAACACCATATATTTT
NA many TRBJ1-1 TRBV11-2 CASSLDGPRNTEAFF TGTGCCAGCAGCTTAGATGGGCCGAGGAACACTGAAGCTTTCTTT
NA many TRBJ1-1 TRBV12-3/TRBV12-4 CASSFESGSTEAFF TGTGCCAGCAGTTTTGAATCTGGCTCCACTGAAGCTTTCTTT
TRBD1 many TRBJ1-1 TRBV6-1 CASRWTGGSEAFF TGTGCCAGCAGATGGACAGGTGGGTCTGAAGCTTTCTTT
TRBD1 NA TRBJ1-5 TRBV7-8 CASSPDRDRSYSNQPQHF TGTGCCAGCAGCCCTGATAGGGACAGGTCTTATAGCAATCAGCCCCAGCATTTT
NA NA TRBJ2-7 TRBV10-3 CAIRPTYEQYF TGTGCCATCAGGCCCACCTACGAGCAGTACTTC